These 28 T cell receptor beta chains were sequenced from one sample in a study of CD8+CD57+ T cells in acquired aplastic anemia. Those patients picked for sequencing had displayed CD8+CD57+ cell expansion on flow cytometry. TCR beta VDJ combinations and CDR3 sequences were profiled from genomic DNA. TCRdb used MiXCR to reprocess the reads, holding one entry per CDR3 protein. The sample has 250,000 to 300,000 distinct CDR3 sequences; approximately 60% are singletons. Sequenced input: sorted CD4+, CD8+, or CD8+CD57+ T cells (not recorded which) from PBMCs. These receptors were obtained from a human donor with aplastic anemia.

In its sample, this clonotype was seen many times. The rearrangement uses TRBV2 and TRBJ1-5, with D possibly TRBD1 on 6 matching bases. Trimming shortened V by 7 bases and J by 1 base, and 8 bases separated the two germline ends. The germline V gene encodes CDR1 SNHLY and CDR2 FYNNEI. The CDR3 extends over 13 amino acids. The CDR3 region has the DNA TGTGCCAGCAAGGGGGACAGCAATCAGCCCCAGCATTTT. It specifies CASKGDSNQPQHF. Based on the CDR3 plus reference TRBV2 and TRBJ1-5, the full variable domain is EPEVTQTPSHQVTQMGQEVILRCVPISNHLYFYWYRQILGQKVEFLVSFYNNEISEKSEIFDDQFSVERPDGSNFTLKIRSTKLEDSAMYFCASKGDSNQPQHFGDGTRLSIL.

The J gene is TRBJ1-4, the V gene TRBV11-2; TRBD1 is a possible D gene (5 bases). The CDR3 is made up of 14 amino acids. V gave up 3 bases and J gave up 8 bases, with 13 bases separating them. Germline CDR1 SGHAT, CDR2 FQNNGV. The DNA of the CDR3 is TGTGCCAGCAGCTTGGGGCGGGGAGCAGAAAAACTGTTTTTT. This sequence encodes CASSLGRGAEKLFF.

The chain recombines TRBV30 with TRBJ1-3, with no clear D. Germline V gene lookup returns CDR1 GTSNPN and CDR2 SVGIG (reference sequence). The CDR3 runs to 13 residues. With 1 base removed from V and 4 bases from J, the gap between germline ends came to 8 bases. CDR3 nucleotide sequence: TGTGCCTGGAGTGGGGGAGCCGGAAACACCATATATTTT. Its protein product is CAWSGGAGNTIYF.

The chain combines TRBV6-4 with TRBJ2-3; 8 nucleotides agree with TRBD1. The CDR3 is 16 residues long. Germline CDR1 is MRHNA and CDR2 is SNTAGT. The junction had 6 bases not matched to a gene; V was cut back by 3 bases and J by 1 base. CDR3 amino acids: CASSDQTGAGTDTQYF. In nucleotides, the CDR3 is TGTGCCAGCAGTGATCAGACAGGGGCGGGCACAGATACGCAGTATTTT.

This clonotype came up many times. This chain joins TRBV4-1 and TRBJ1-2, with a tentative D call TRBD1 (6 bases). Germline V lookup: CDR1 MGHRA, CDR2 YSYEKL. The CDR3 runs to 15 residues. V was shortened by 4 bases and J by 1 base, with 13 bases between the two germline ends. CDR3 in DNA: TGCGCCAGCAGCCGAACCCGGGACATTAACTATGGCTACACCTTC. It codes for CASSRTRDINYGYTF.

The V and J genes are TRBV24-1 and TRBJ1-2, with 12 nucleotides matching TRBD1. The CDR3 sequence is 16 residues long. The germline V gene encodes CDR1 KGHDR and CDR2 SFDVKD. Trimming removed 2 bases from V and 4 bases from J; junction bases left unmatched: 4. The CDR3 sequence is CATSDSGQGAGYGYTF. The DNA for the CDR3 is TGTGCCACCAGTGATTCGGGACAGGGGGCAGGCTATGGCTACACCTTC.

The genes are TRBV3-1 and TRBJ1-2; a possible D gene is TRBD1 (5 bases). Trimming shortened V by 0 bases and J by 4 bases, and 18 bases separated the two germline ends. Germline CDR1 and CDR2: LGHDT and YNNKEL (reference sequence). The CDR3 sequence is 17 residues long. In nucleotides, the CDR3 is TGTGCCAGCAGCCAAGAGGAGATGGGGGGGGAATCCTATGGCTACACCTTC. Translating it yields CASSQEEMGGESYGYTF.

The chain uses TRBV7-9 and TRBJ2-1; a weak D match, TRBD2 (5 bases). V lost 1 base and J 4 bases, leaving 11 bases between the germline ends. Germline assignment: CDR1 SEHNR and CDR2 FQNEAQ (reference sequence). The CDR3 has 15 residues. Written as DNA, the CDR3 is TGTGCCAGCAGCTTAGGAACTAGGTCGTACAATGAGCAGTTCTTC. Translation: CASSLGTRSYNEQFF.

V and J are TRBV10-1 and TRBJ2-1; TRBD1 might be the D (6 bases). The CDR3 sequence is 17 residues long. Germline values: CDR1 WNHNN, CDR2 SYGVQD (reference sequence). V shed 4 bases and J shed 5 bases, with 21 bases lying between them. The CDR3 DNA reads as TGCGCCAGCAGTGTGAAGCCCAGGACAGTAGGGAACAATGAGCAGTTCTTC. This gives the protein CASSVKPRTVGNNEQFF.

To note about this clonotype: One end of the junction varies from germline; a read error may be responsible. The chain employs TRBV20-1 and TRBJ1-2; D gene ambiguous. This CDR3 region has 11 residues. Germline V CDR1 and CDR2: DFQATT, SNEGSKA (reference sequence). The CDR3 protein is CSAGEGQGVNF. The DNA for the CDR3 is TGCAGTGCTGGAGAAGGCCAAGGAGTGAACTTC.

The table lists this clonotype with a few counts. Relative to the germline gene, one junction end is altered; a read error may explain this. The V gene is TRBV5-1, the J gene TRBJ2-7; unclear D gene. The CDR3 has 15 amino acids. The germline CDR1 and CDR2 sequences are SGHRS and YFSETQ. The CDR3 sequence is CASSPFRSSSYEQYF. CDR3 sequence (DNA): TGTGCCAGTAGCCCGTTCAGGTCGAGCTCCTACGAGCAGTACTTC.

This clonotype showed up many times. The chain uses TRBV10-3 and TRBJ2-7; 7 nucleotides match TRBD2. The CDR3 runs 12 residues. Trimming cost V 8 bases and J 4 bases; bases outside gene matches: 5. The germline V gene encodes CDR1 ENHRY and CDR2 SYGVKD. CDR3 amino acids: CAIGRELYEQYF. CDR3 in DNA: TGTGCCATCGGGCGGGAGCTGTACGAGCAGTACTTC.

V is TRBV20-1 and J is TRBJ2-7, with 8 bases identical to TRBD2. The CDR3 loop spans 15 amino acids. Unmatched junction bases numbered 7, after V lost 0 bases and J lost 3 bases. CDR1 and CDR2 (germline): DFQATT, SNEGSKA (reference sequence). The CDR3 nucleotides are TGCAGTGCTAGAGATCTGCGGGGGGCCTACTACGAGCAGTACGTC. Translating it yields CSARDLRGAYYEQYV.

The sample holds many counts of this clonotype. This rearrangement joins TRBV20-1 to TRBJ1-4, with D tentatively TRBD1 (6 bases). The length of the CDR3 is 14 residues. Trimming pared 3 bases from V and 2 bases from J, leaving 10 bases between. In germline, CDR1 is DFQATT, CDR2 SNEGSKA (reference sequence). CDR3 protein: CSASPGVTNEKLFF. CDR3 DNA sequence: TGCAGTGCTAGCCCAGGGGTCACTAATGAAAAACTGTTTTTT.

The chain couples TRBV20-1 to TRBJ2-6; 7 bases match TRBD1. CDR1 and CDR2 (germline): DFQATT, SNEGSKA (reference sequence). This CDR3 contains 17 residues. Losses at the gene ends were 3 bases for V and 0 bases for J; bases not matched to a gene: 8. This CDR3 reads CSARGTEKSSGANVLTF. As DNA, the CDR3 is TGCAGTGCTAGGGGGACAGAGAAATCCTCTGGGGCCAACGTCCTGACTTTC.

This chain uses TRBV7-8 with TRBJ2-1; 8 nucleotides match TRBD2. CDR3 length equals 16 residues. Trimming removed 4 bases from V and 6 bases from J; junction bases left unmatched: 11. CDR1 is SGHVS, CDR2 FQNEAQ, per germline. The CDR3 nucleotides are TGTGCCAGCAGCTCCACGGGCGGGAGGCTAGGCAATGAGCAGTTCTTC. It yields the protein CASSSTGGRLGNEQFF.

This clonotype was observed many times. The chain links TRBV12-3 or TRBV12-4 to TRBJ2-6; D may be TRBD1 (6 bases). The CDR3 covers 15 residues. The V and J ends lost 2 bases and 4 bases respectively, with 9 bases between them. The CDR3 nucleotides read TGTGCCAGCAGTTTAACAGGGACCGGGGCCAACGTCCTGACTTTC. It specifies CASSLTGTGANVLTF.

The table lists this clonotype with many counts. This sequence joins TRBV6-6 and TRBJ1-2, with D possibly TRBD1 on 6 matching bases. In germline, CDR1 is MNHNY, CDR2 SVGAGI (reference sequence). CDR3 length: 13 amino acids. The V gene lost 5 bases and the J gene lost 1 base, with 8 bases spanning the gap. CDR3 coding DNA: TGTGCCAGCAGTCAACAGGGTAACTATGGCTACACCTTC. Its translation: CASSQQGNYGYTF.

Ten or more counts support this clonotype. The rearrangement joins TRBV20-1 to TRBJ1-1, with D perhaps matching TRBD1 (5 bases). The V gene's germline CDR1 is DFQATT and CDR2 SNEGSKA (reference sequence). The CDR3 totals 12 residues. Between the trimmed V and J ends, which lost 7 bases and 0 bases, there was a span of 9 bases. CDR3 sequence: CSGAGVNTEAFF. The CDR3 nucleotides are TGCAGTGGTGCGGGGGTGAACACTGAAGCTTTCTTT.

This clonotype came up many times. The chain employs TRBV19 and TRBJ1-4; 10 nucleotides align to TRBD1. Unmatched junction bases numbered 10, after V lost 6 bases and J lost 6 bases. Germline CDR1 LNHDA, CDR2 SQIVND (reference sequence). The CDR3 covers 16 residues. For the CDR3, the DNA is TGTGCCAGTAGCACCACACCGGGACAGGGGTATGAAAAACTGTTTTTT. The encoded protein is CASSTTPGQGYEKLFF. The whole variable domain, remainder taken from reference TRBV19 and TRBJ1-4, is DGGITQSPKYLFRKEGQNVTLSCEQNLNHDAMYWYRQDPGQGLRLIYYSQIVNDFQKGDIAEGYSVSREKKESFPLTVTSAQKNPTAFYLCASSTTPGQGYEKLFFGSGTQLSVL.

This clonotype showed up many times. The chain links TRBV19 to TRBJ1-1; D is possibly TRBD1 (6 bases). V lost 5 bases and J 0 bases, leaving 10 bases between the germline ends. CDR1 and CDR2 (germline): LNHDA, SQIVND (reference sequence). This CDR3 comprises 14 residues. DNA of the CDR3: TGTGCCAGTAGTTTCAGGGGCATGAACACTGAAGCTTTCTTT. Its translation is CASSFRGMNTEAFF.

CDR3 DNA sequence: TGTGCCAGTAGTGCCGGGACAGGATCCTCCTACGAGCAGTACTTC. Encoded protein: CASSAGTGSSYEQYF. V gene TRBV19 combines with J gene TRBJ2-7; 8 bases match TRBD1. The CDR3 has 15 amino acids. Losses at the gene ends were 5 bases for V and 0 bases for J; bases not matched to a gene: 6. CDR1 and CDR2 from the germline V gene are LNHDA and SQIVND (reference sequence).

The gene calls are TRBV10-3 and TRBJ1-6; D perhaps matches TRBD1 (5 bases). The CDR3 is 16 residues long. Germline V gives CDR1 ENHRY, CDR2 SYGVKD. Trimming removed 6 bases from V and 8 bases from J, with 20 bases in between. The DNA of the CDR3 is TGTGCCATCAGCGAACTAGCGGGGGGAGGTTATTCACCCCTCCACTTT. Translation gives CAISELAGGGYSPLHF.

This clonotype came up many times. The chain joins TRBV6-6 to TRBJ1-2; D remains unclear. V lost 0 bases to trimming and J lost 8 bases, with 13 bases between them. Germline CDR1 MNHNY, CDR2 SVGAGI (reference sequence). The CDR3 consists of 14 residues. CDR3 amino acids: CASSYSREGEGYTF. The CDR3 nucleotides read TGTGCCAGCAGTTACTCGAGGGAAGGAGAGGGCTACACCTTC.

In DNA form, the CDR3 reads TGCAGTGCTCGAAAAGAAGACGTCTATGGCTACACCTTC. It translates to CSARKEDVYGYTF. The chain uses TRBV20-1 and TRBJ1-2; the D is unclear. Germline V lookup: CDR1 DFQATT, CDR2 SNEGSKA (reference sequence). Trimming left V 5 bases short and J 4 bases short, with 14 bases between. This CDR3 region has 13 residues.

This clonotype was observed many times. The chain combines TRBV11-2 with TRBJ1-5; unclear D gene. Germline lookup yields CDR1 SGHAT and CDR2 FQNNGV. This CDR3 is 13 amino acids long. With 3 bases removed from V and 9 bases from J, the gap between germline ends came to 12 bases. The CDR3 loop is CASSFDRDRPQHF. The CDR3 DNA sequence: TGTGCCAGCAGCTTTGACCGGGATCGGCCCCAGCATTTT.

J is TRBJ2-1 and V is TRBV5-4; 14 positions agree with TRBD2. The V segment lost 9 bases and the J segment 8 bases; nucleotides outside the gene matches: 13. This CDR3 spans 16 amino acids. CDR1 and CDR2 from the germline V gene are SGHNT and YYREEE (reference sequence). The CDR3 DNA sequence: TGTGCCACCAGTGACCCCGGGACTAGCGGGAGCGATGAGCAGTTCTTC. Its protein product is CATSDPGTSGSDEQFF.

The rearrangement joins TRBV25-1 to TRBJ2-1; no definite D call. The germline gives CDR1 MGHDK, CDR2 SYGVNS. The CDR3 sequence is 13 residues long. Between the trimmed V and J ends, which lost 3 bases and 4 bases, there was a span of 7 bases. This CDR3 is CASSDAGYNEQFF. The CDR3 region has the DNA TGTGCCAGCAGTGATGCCGGGTACAATGAGCAGTTCTTC.